Listed below are T cell receptor beta chains from one sample, sequenced in a study of blood T cell repertoires in COVID-19. Produced via immunoSEQ multiplex PCR; TCRdb's table is partial and in-frame only. The sample lists more than 75,000 clones, more than 75% seen once, with under 11% in the top ten. The sequencing sample was made of peripheral blood. Every receptor here comes from a man aged 60 to 75 with acute or convalescent COVID-19. Both conserved end residues are part of each CDR3. The D gene is left open where the match is weak. Clone size is shown for a subset of rows, as once, few, many or a class of expanded clone.

clone_size: -; d_call: TRBD2; j_call: TRBJ2-7; v_call: TRBV4-3; cdr3_nt: TGCGCCAGCAGCCAAGAGTTGACTAGCGGCGCCTACGAGCAGTACTTC; cdr3_aa: CASSQELTSGAYEQYF
clone_size: -; d_call: -; j_call: TRBJ2-7; v_call: TRBV20-1; cdr3_nt: TGCAGTGCTTCCCGACTTGCCGAGCAGTACTTC; cdr3_aa: CSASRLAEQYF
clone_size: -; d_call: -; j_call: TRBJ2-3; v_call: TRBV10-1; cdr3_nt: TGCGCCAGCAGTTCTACTAGCACAGATACGCAGTATTTT; cdr3_aa: CASSSTSTDTQYF
clone_size: -; d_call: TRBD1; j_call: TRBJ2-7; v_call: TRBV6-5; cdr3_nt: TGTGCCAGCAGGGCGGACAGGGGGCGATACGAGCAGTACTTC; cdr3_aa: CASRADRGRYEQYF
clone_size: -; d_call: -; j_call: TRBJ1-3; v_call: TRBV6-5; cdr3_nt: TGTGCCAGCAGTTATGCGGACGGCGGGGGAAACACCATATATTTT; cdr3_aa: CASSYADGGGNTIYF
clone_size: few; d_call: -; j_call: TRBJ1-1; v_call: TRBV9; cdr3_nt: TGTGCCAGCAGCGCCTCTCTGAACACTGAAGCTTTCTTT; cdr3_aa: CASSASLNTEAFF
clone_size: -; d_call: -; j_call: TRBJ2-2; v_call: TRBV28; cdr3_nt: TGTGCCGGCAGTGACAGGTCCGGGGAGCTGTTTTTT; cdr3_aa: CAGSDRSGELFF
clone_size: -; d_call: -; j_call: TRBJ1-5; v_call: TRBV4-1; cdr3_nt: TGCGCCAGCAGCCCCTCGGCGGCTAGCAATCAGCCCCAGCATTTT; cdr3_aa: CASSPSAASNQPQHF
clone_size: -; d_call: -; j_call: TRBJ1-1; v_call: TRBV28; cdr3_nt: TGTGCCAGCATCGCCGGGAGCACCTTTTACACTGAAGCTTTCTTT; cdr3_aa: CASIAGSTFYTEAFF
clone_size: -; d_call: TRBD1; j_call: TRBJ2-7; v_call: TRBV6-6; cdr3_nt: TGTGCCAGCAGACGGGACAGCTCCTACGAGCAGTACTTC; cdr3_aa: CASRRDSSYEQYF
clone_size: once; d_call: -; j_call: TRBJ1-2; v_call: TRBV19; cdr3_nt: TGTGCCAGTGGGGACACTTACTATGGCTACACCTTC; cdr3_aa: CASGDTYYGYTF
clone_size: -; d_call: TRBD1; j_call: TRBJ1-6; v_call: TRBV7-9; cdr3_nt: TGTGCCAGCAGCCCCGGACAGGGAGGTTCACCCCTCCACTTT; cdr3_aa: CASSPGQGGSPLHF
clone_size: -; d_call: TRBD2; j_call: TRBJ2-1; v_call: TRBV2; cdr3_nt: TGTGCCAGCAGTGAAAGGGCCCCCGGGAGGGATGAGCAGTTCTTC; cdr3_aa: CASSERAPGRDEQFF